Here is one T cell receptor beta chain with its context. Germline CDR1 is MNHEY and CDR2 is SVGAGI. The germline V and J ends were trimmed by 5 bases and 7 bases, with 11 bases remaining between them. The CDR3 runs to 13 residues. Assay used: immunoSEQ multiplex PCR; TCRdb lists only in-frame clones, some missing. Among 100,000 to 150,000 clones, around 81% were seen once, and the ten largest hold approximately 18%. The data belong to a study of blood T cell repertoires in COVID-19. Study context: PBMCs, B-cell-depleted T cells, or T cells were the source of the cDNA or gDNA that made up the material.

The clonotype was recovered from a man between 25 and 39 years old with COVID-19, enrolled during active disease. Specimen: peripheral blood. The V call is TRBV6-5, the J call TRBJ2-2; tentatively, D is TRBD1 (6 bases). CDR3 bases: TGTGCCAGCAGTCAACAGGGAAGCGGGGAGCTGTTTTTT. Protein: CASSQQGSGELFF.